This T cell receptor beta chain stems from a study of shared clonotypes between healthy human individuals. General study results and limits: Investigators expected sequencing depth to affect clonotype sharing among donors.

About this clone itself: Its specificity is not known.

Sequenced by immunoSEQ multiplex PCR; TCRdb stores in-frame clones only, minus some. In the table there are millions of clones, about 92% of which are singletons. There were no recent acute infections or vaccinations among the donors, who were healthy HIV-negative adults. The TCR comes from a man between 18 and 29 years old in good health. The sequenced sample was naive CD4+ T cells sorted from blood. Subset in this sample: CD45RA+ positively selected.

The chain's CDR3 is CASSYRTEQYF. In DNA, the CDR3 is TGTGCCAGCAGTTACAGGACCGAGCAGTACTTC. The chain couples TRBV6-1 to TRBJ2-7; TRBD1 is a possible D gene (5 bases). The CDR3 extends over 11 amino acids. V was clipped by 5 bases and J by 6 bases, with 8 bases between them. CDR1 is MNHNS, CDR2 SASEGT, per germline.